These 6 T cell receptor beta chains originate from one sample sequenced in a study of response to subunit inactivated influenza vaccine (dated by TCRdb to about 2018). Receptors were amplified or captured by RT-PCR. These reads were obtained on an Illumina HiSeq 2500. In TCRdb, the public reads were trimmed at Q25 with fastp and aligned with MiXCR, with productive beta chains retained. For every CDR3 protein sequence, its rows merge into one entry that carries the most common genes and DNA. This sample holds about 780,000 distinct CDR3 sequences; less than 20% were observed only once. The ten biggest clones cover around 9.9% of the sample. Here the sequenced sample was PBMCs from blood, taken about 5 days after vaccination. Receptors were obtained from a man over 45 who received an inactivated influenza vaccine. Donor details come from another sample of the same person, matched by shared clones.

This clonotype occurred a few times. The chain has TRBV12-3 or TRBV12-4 and TRBJ2-7; tentative D call: TRBD1 (5 bases). The CDR3 spans 14 residues. The V gene lost 6 bases and the J gene lost 2 bases, with 14 bases spanning the gap. The CDR3 nucleotides are TGTGCCAGCAGGGAGCAACAGGAAACCTACGAGCAGTACTTC. As protein: CASREQQETYEQYF.

The chain links TRBV18 to TRBJ2-3; D may be TRBD2 (6 bases). The germline V and J ends were trimmed by 5 bases and 4 bases, with 22 bases remaining between them. This CDR3 region has 17 residues. The germline V gene has CDR1 KGHSH and CDR2 LQKENI. The CDR3 is CASSMNRDSESSDTQYF. CDR3 bases: TGTGCCAGCTCAATGAACCGGGACTCCGAGTCTTCAGATACGCAGTATTTT. The variable domain in full, with the rest retrieved from reference TRBV18 and TRBJ2-3, is NAGVMQNPRHLVRRRGQEARLRCSPMKGHSHVYWYRQLPEEGLKFMVYLQKENIIDESGMPKERFSAEFPKEGPSILRIQQVVRGDSAAYFCASSMNRDSESSDTQYFGPGTRLTVL.

The sample holds a few counts of this clonotype. This chain uses TRBV7-9 with TRBJ1-1; D gene unclear. CDR1 SEHNR and CDR2 FQNEAQ come from the germline V gene (reference sequence). V lost 5 bases and J 3 bases, leaving 10 bases between the germline ends. This CDR3 region has 13 residues. The CDR3 region has the DNA TGTGCCAGCAGCATTCCCCCATACACTGAAGCTTTCTTT. It encodes CASSIPPYTEAFF. The full variable domain, with the rest looked up from reference TRBV7-9 and TRBJ1-1, is DTGVSQNPRHKITKRGQNVTFRCDPISEHNRLYWYRQTLGQGPEFLTYFQNEAQLEKSRLLSDRFSAERPKGSFSTLEIQRTEQGDSAMYLCASSIPPYTEAFFGQGTRLTVV.

A few counts support this clonotype. This sequence joins TRBV7-6 and TRBJ2-1; TRBD2 aligns across 10 bases. Unmatched junction bases numbered 8, after V lost 1 base and J lost 2 bases. Germline CDR1 and CDR2: SGHVS and FNYEAQ. This CDR3 region has 18 residues. In DNA, the CDR3 is TGTGCCAGCAGCTTAGAGGTTTGGACTAGCGGAACCTACAATGAGCAGTTCTTC. It encodes CASSLEVWTSGTYNEQFF.

This clonotype appeared many times. This chain links TRBV29-1 with TRBJ1-2, with D possibly being TRBD1 (6 bases). Looked up from germline, CDR1 is SQVTM and CDR2 is ANQGSEA. Trimming shortened V by 7 bases and J by 4 bases, and 16 bases separated the two germline ends. The CDR3 is 13 residues long. Here the CDR3 DNA reads TGCAGCGCCCTAGCGGGGGCGGGCTATGGCTACACCTTC. Protein sequence: CSALAGAGYGYTF.

The V gene is TRBV5-1, the J gene TRBJ1-1; tentative D call: TRBD1 (6 bases). CDR1 is SGHRS and CDR2 is YFSETQ in the germline V gene. Between the trimmed V and J ends, which lost 1 base and 6 bases, there was a span of 16 bases. The length of the CDR3 is 15 residues. CDR3 loop: CASSLTGDKGAEAFF. For the CDR3, the DNA is TGCGCCAGCAGCTTGACGGGGGACAAAGGGGCTGAAGCTTTCTTT. The full variable domain, with the rest looked up from reference TRBV5-1 and TRBJ1-1, is KAGVTQTPRYLIKTRGQQVTLSCSPISGHRSVSWYQQTPGQGLQFLFEYFSETQRNKGNFPGRFSGRQFSNSRSEMNVSTLELGDSALYLCASSLTGDKGAEAFFGQGTRLTVV.